The 4 T cell receptor beta chains reported below all come from one sample, sequenced in a study of response to subunit inactivated influenza vaccine (dated by TCRdb to 2017 to 2018). Libraries were constructed by RT-PCR. Sequencing was performed on an Illumina HiSeq 2500. TCRdb redid the processing of the public reads, applying fastp at Q25 and MiXCR, and retained in-frame beta chains. Identical CDR3 proteins give one entry, which carries the most common genes and DNA. Within this sample are a few hundred thousand distinct CDR3 sequences, with 20% to 25% of them counted one time only. About a tenth of the sample lies in the top ten. The sequenced sample was PBMCs from blood, obtained less than 22 months after vaccination. The receptors were gathered from a man between 50 and 75 years old who received an inactivated influenza vaccine. Donor details come from another sample of the same person, matched by shared clones.

This clonotype was found a few times. V usage is TRBV20-1 and J usage is TRBJ2-5; D possibly corresponds to TRBD1 (6 bases). V lost 5 bases, J lost 3 bases, and 13 bases lay in between. This CDR3 has 13 amino acids. Looked up from germline, CDR1 is DFQATT and CDR2 is SNEGSKA (reference sequence). This CDR3 is CSAPPGTKETQYF. The CDR3 coding sequence is TGCAGTGCTCCACCCGGGACAAAAGAGACCCAGTACTTC.

This clonotype was observed a handful of times. V and J are TRBV12-3 or TRBV12-4 and TRBJ2-7; TRBD2 is a possible D gene (5 bases). The CDR3 extends over 14 amino acids. V lost 6 bases to trimming and J lost 6 bases, with 18 bases between them. As DNA, the CDR3 is TGTGCCAGCAGCCAGCGGCCTCTCGGTACCGAGCAGTACTTC. It encodes CASSQRPLGTEQYF.

The CDR3 sequence is CASSSRDRGLNEQFF. The DNA for the CDR3 is TGTGCCAGCAGCTCGCGGGACAGGGGACTCAATGAGCAGTTCTTC. V gene TRBV14 combines with J gene TRBJ2-1; 10 bases line up with TRBD1. The V segment lost 5 bases and the J segment 6 bases; nucleotides outside the gene matches: 7. Germline V CDR1 and CDR2: SGHDN, FVKESK. This CDR3 spans 15 amino acids.

The V and J genes are TRBV19 and TRBJ2-7, with 12 bases aligning to TRBD2. This CDR3 spans 14 amino acids. J was trimmed by 5 bases and V by 6 bases; bases with no gene match: 5. Germline loops: CDR1 LNHDA, CDR2 SQIVND (reference sequence). The CDR3 spells CASRRTSGVHEQYF. CDR3 DNA sequence: TGTGCCAGTAGACGGACTAGCGGGGTCCACGAGCAGTACTTC.